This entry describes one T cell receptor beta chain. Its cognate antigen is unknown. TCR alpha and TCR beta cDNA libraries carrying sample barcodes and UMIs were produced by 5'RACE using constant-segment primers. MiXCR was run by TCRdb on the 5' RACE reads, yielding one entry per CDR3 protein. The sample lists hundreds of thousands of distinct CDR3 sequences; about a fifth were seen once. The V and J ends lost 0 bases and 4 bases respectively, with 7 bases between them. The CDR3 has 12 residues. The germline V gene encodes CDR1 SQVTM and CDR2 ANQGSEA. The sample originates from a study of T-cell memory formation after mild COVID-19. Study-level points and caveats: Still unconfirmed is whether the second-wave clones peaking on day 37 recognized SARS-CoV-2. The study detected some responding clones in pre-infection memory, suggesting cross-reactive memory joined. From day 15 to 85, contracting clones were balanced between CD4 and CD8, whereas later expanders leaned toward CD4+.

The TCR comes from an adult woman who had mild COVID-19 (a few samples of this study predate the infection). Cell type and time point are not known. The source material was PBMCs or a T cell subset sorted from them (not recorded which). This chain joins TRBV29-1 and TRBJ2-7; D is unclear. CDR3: CSVEDHRYEQYF. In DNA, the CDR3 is TGCAGCGTTGAAGATCATCGTTACGAGCAGTACTTC.